Sequencing of this T cell receptor (beta chain) was carried out in a study of regulatory T cells in long-lasting Graves disease. Study-wide findings and caveats: Persistent disease was associated with favored TRBV28 usage and with favored use of TRBJ1-2 and TRBJ2-5.

Through Arm-PCR of CDR3 regions and iRepertoire HTBI primers, TCR beta libraries were built. TCRdb re-called the multiplex PCR reads through MiXCR, storing one row per CDR3 protein. The table records some 370,000 distinct CDR3 sequences, roughly 20% of them present only once. The CDR3 consists of 15 residues. Trimming shortened V by 2 bases and J by 0 bases, and 13 bases separated the two germline ends. Germline CDR1 and CDR2: DFQATT and SNEGSKA (reference sequence). As for time point: persistent/refractory GD, antithyroid drugs over 5 years with positive TRAb. The TCR library was made from RNA extracted from PBMCs. As for this clonotype: Its antigen is not known.

Source: peripheral blood mononuclear cells (PBMCs), taken when the disease was refractory, from a patient treated with antithyroid drugs. V and J are TRBV20-1 and TRBJ1-2; D gene uncertain. The TCR sequence derives from a female donor with Graves disease. The CDR3 loop is CSARSRGQANYGYTF. The CDR3 bases are TGCAGTGCTAGATCTCGCGGCCAAGCTAACTATGGCTACACCTTC.